The entry that follows covers one T cell receptor beta chain sequence. What it binds is not known. This may stem from a read error, because a much larger clone lies one nucleotide away. The data were taken from a study of CD8 T cells in ankylosing spondylitis. Germline V lookup: CDR1 LGHNA, CDR2 YNFKEQ. The CDR3 totals 17 residues. From the 5' RACE reads, TCRdb called clonotypes with MiXCR, one entry per CDR3 protein. The sample records tens of thousands of distinct CDR3 sequences, more than 5.5% being singletons. Study-wide points: In peripheral blood, disease-linked CD8+ clones occurred at relatively low frequencies. Some motif variants had been reported before (in reactive arthritis synovial fluid and blood).

This sequence was found in a male donor with ankylosing spondylitis or in good health (not recorded which). Sequencing was done on a sample of blood, either unsorted or a sorted T cell fraction (not recorded which). The J gene is TRBJ2-2, the V gene TRBV4-2, with a possible D match to TRBD2 (5 bases). As DNA, the CDR3 is TGTGCCAGCAGCCAAGAGGCGACCCGGTCCTACACCGGGAAGCTGTTTTTT. As protein: CASSQEATRSYTGKLFF.